These 15 T cell receptor beta chains were all obtained from the same sample, sequenced in a study of cytomegalovirus exposure and HLA in healthy donors. The PCR contained 60 Vbeta and 13 Jbeta primers. TCRdb's copy holds only in-frame clones and misses some; the assay was immunoSEQ multiplex PCR. The data contain some 170,000 clones, 75% of them seen just once; the ten biggest clones take up around 3%. Sequences were obtained from PBMCs. The receptors stem from a woman aged 45-65 years in good health and CMV-seropositive.

Here the CDR3 reads CASSLTAGGDEQYF. The DNA of the CDR3 is TGTGCCAGCAGTTTAACGGCCGGGGGGGACGAGCAGTACTTC. V is TRBV27 and J is TRBJ2-7; 8 nucleotides line up with TRBD2. This CDR3 contains 14 residues. Per the germline V gene, CDR1 is MNHEY and CDR2 is SMNVEV (reference sequence). The V segment lost 2 bases and the J segment 5 bases; nucleotides outside the gene matches: 5.

The chain is built from TRBV13 and TRBJ1-2; TRBD1 matches at 9 bases. The CDR3 has 15 amino acids. The trim removed 4 bases at V and 5 bases at J, leaving 8 bases unmatched. Germline CDR1 reads PRHDT; CDR2 reads FYEKMQ (reference sequence). The CDR3 region is CASSSTGGNHYGYTF. The DNA of the CDR3 is TGTGCCAGCAGCTCGACAGGGGGGAACCATTATGGCTACACCTTC.

This chain joins TRBV10-1 and TRBJ2-5; possible D gene TRBD2, 5 bases. The better agreement between TRBJ2-7 and the DNA end casts doubt on the J call. The CDR3 spans 16 residues. Germline-derived CDR1 and CDR2 are WNHNN and SYGVQD (reference sequence). CDR3: CANLQLIPRAPYEQYF. In DNA, the CDR3 is TGCGCCAACCTCCAGTTAATACCGAGGGCACCCTACGAGCAGTACTTC.

The CDR3 sequence: CASSHTREETQYF. Here the CDR3 DNA reads TGTGCCAGCAGTCACACCAGGGAAGAGACCCAGTACTTC. V is TRBV6-5 and J is TRBJ2-5, with D perhaps matching TRBD1 (5 bases). V was pared by 5 bases and J by 3 bases, with 10 bases between. The CDR3 runs to 13 residues. CDR1 and CDR2 (germline): MNHEY, SVGAGI.

V is TRBV4-1 and J is TRBJ1-2, with D perhaps TRBD1 (5 bases). The germline V gene has CDR1 MGHRA and CDR2 YSYEKL. This CDR3 is built from 14 residues. Trimming pared 1 base from V and 3 bases from J, leaving 9 bases between. The CDR3 bases are TGCGCCAGCAGCCAAGCCTGGGGGGACTATGGCTACACCTTC. Encoded protein: CASSQAWGDYGYTF.

J is TRBJ2-1 and V is TRBV25-1, with 7 bases matching TRBD1. Germline lookup yields CDR1 MGHDK and CDR2 SYGVNS. With 1 base clipped from V and 3 bases from J, the junction kept 3 bases outside the gene matches. This CDR3 spans 15 amino acids. DNA of the CDR3: TGTGCCAGCAGTGAATTTAGGGGGCTCTACAATGAGCAGTTCTTC. This encodes CASSEFRGLYNEQFF.

The CDR3 sequence is CASRSRDTSYEQYF. The CDR3 DNA is TGTGCCAGCAGAAGCCGGGACACCAGTTACGAGCAGTACTTC. The chain links TRBV2 to TRBJ2-7; maybe TRBD1 (6 bases). The V gene lost 6 bases and the J gene lost 4 bases, with 16 bases spanning the gap. Germline assignment: CDR1 SNHLY and CDR2 FYNNEI. The CDR3 has 14 amino acids.

The chain employs TRBV5-1 and TRBJ2-2; D uncertain. The germline V gene has CDR1 SGHRS and CDR2 YFSETQ. The CDR3 contains 14 residues. Trimming stripped 0 bases from V and 5 bases from J, with 8 bases between. The CDR3 DNA reads TGCGCCAGCAGCTTGGCCCAGATAACCGGGGAGCTGTTTTTT. Translating it yields CASSLAQITGELFF.

The chain is built from TRBV4-1 and TRBJ2-6; no reliable D call. The CDR3 has 14 amino acids. The V gene's germline CDR1 is MGHRA and CDR2 YSYEKL. With 5 bases removed from V and 2 bases from J, the gap between germline ends came to 7 bases. CDR3 nucleotide sequence: TGCGCCAGCAGCGGGCCAACTGGGGCCAACGTCCTGACTTTC. Protein product: CASSGPTGANVLTF.

The V and J genes are TRBV15 and TRBJ2-7; possible D gene TRBD1, 6 bases. CDR1 is LNHNV and CDR2 is YYDKDF in the germline V gene (reference sequence). V was trimmed by 1 base and J by 3 bases, leaving 13 bases between them. The CDR3 is 15 amino acids. CDR3 DNA: TGTGCCACCAGCAGAGTCCCCACAGGGAACTACGAGCAGTACTTC. It is translated as CATSRVPTGNYEQYF.

V is TRBV6-1 and J is TRBJ2-7; tentatively, D is TRBD1 (6 bases). Trimming shortened V by 4 bases and J by 3 bases, and 10 bases separated the two germline ends. Looked up from germline, CDR1 is MNHNS and CDR2 is SASEGT. The CDR3 covers 13 residues. The CDR3 DNA follows: TGTGCCAGCAGTGTGGGACACCTCTACGAGCAGTACTTC. The encoded protein is CASSVGHLYEQYF.

This clone appeared once. The chain joins TRBV5-1 to TRBJ2-5; perhaps TRBD2 as D (6 bases). V lost 3 bases, J lost 4 bases, and 13 bases lay in between. The germline gives CDR1 SGHRS, CDR2 YFSETQ. The CDR3 has 14 amino acids. CDR3 sequence: CASSSSEGGETQYF. CDR3 bases: TGCGCCAGCAGCTCCTCTGAGGGAGGAGAGACCCAGTACTTC.

V usage is TRBV20-1 and J usage is TRBJ2-7, with D tentatively TRBD2 (5 bases). V shed 5 bases and J shed 3 bases, with 8 bases lying between them. The CDR3 is made up of 11 amino acids. Per germline, CDR1 DFQATT and CDR2 SNEGSKA (reference sequence). The CDR3 sequence: CSALAHYEQYF. Written as DNA, the CDR3 is TGCAGTGCTCTAGCCCACTACGAGCAGTACTTC.

The CDR3 DNA follows: TGTGCCCACCCTAGAGGGCAGGGGGGAACCGGGGAGCTGTTTTTT. It translates to CAHPRGQGGTGELFF. The chain is built from TRBV7-9 and TRBJ2-2, with D possibly being TRBD1 (7 bases). The CDR3 consists of 15 residues. Germline V gives CDR1 SEHNR, CDR2 FQNEAQ (reference sequence). V was pared by 11 bases and J by 5 bases, with 21 bases between.

This chain joins TRBV5-4 and TRBJ1-4; weak D call: TRBD1 (6 bases). The CDR3 extends over 14 amino acids. Deletions cut 4 bases from V and 7 bases from J, with 14 bases between. Germline V gives CDR1 SGHNT, CDR2 YYREEE (reference sequence). The CDR3 DNA follows: TGTGCCAGCAGCATGGCAGGGGCGGGTGAAAAACTGTTTTTT. Its translation is CASSMAGAGEKLFF.